Sequencing of this T cell receptor beta chain was carried out in a study of breast tumors, draining lymph nodes, adjacent tissues. Study-wide results and limits: Luminal-like breast cancer showed significantly higher tumor–nontumor repertoire similarity than basal-like. Most tumor T cells seemingly derive from lymph node, then expand in tumor. The lymph node origin of tumor T cells was framed as consistent with a hypothesis, not demonstrated. Compared with lymph nodes, tumors were less diverse; compared with nontumor tissue, more.

Via MiXCR, TCRdb re-called the multiplex PCR reads, giving one row per CDR3 protein. In the table there are about 52,000 distinct CDR3 sequences, around 45% of which are singletons. The CDR3 length is 15 residues. V lost 5 bases, J lost 7 bases, and 5 bases stayed unmatched. Germline V gives CDR1 ENHRY, CDR2 SYGVKD. With regard to this clonotype: What it binds is not known.

The receptor was derived from a female donor with breast cancer. Some clones in this sample may be carry-over from other donors' samples. Sequencing was carried out using breast tumor tissue. This chain uses TRBV10-3 with TRBJ2-3; 14 bases line up with TRBD2. CDR3 sequence: CAISPGLAGENTQYF. The CDR3, as DNA: TGTGCCATCAGTCCGGGACTAGCGGGAGAAAATACGCAGTATTTT.